This record concerns one T cell receptor (beta chain) sequence. Clones were sequenced by immunoSEQ multiplex PCR, and TCRdb holds only the in-frame ones, with some missing. The repertoire has around 78,000 clones, approximately 79% of them found once; the top ten carry roughly 3.2%. The CDR3 totals 14 residues. J lost 8 bases, V lost 7 bases, and 7 bases had no gene match. Germline lookup yields CDR1 SNHLY and CDR2 FYNNEI. This sample stems from a study of early stage breast cancer tumors. The clonotype comes from a person between 60 and 69 years old with breast cancer. The J gene is TRBJ2-7, the V gene TRBV2, with 14 nucleotides matching TRBD2. The material sequenced was blood. CDR3 sequence (DNA): TGTGCCAGCACCGGACTAGCGGGGGGCGGCAAGCAGTACTTC. The encoded protein is CASTGLAGGGKQYF.